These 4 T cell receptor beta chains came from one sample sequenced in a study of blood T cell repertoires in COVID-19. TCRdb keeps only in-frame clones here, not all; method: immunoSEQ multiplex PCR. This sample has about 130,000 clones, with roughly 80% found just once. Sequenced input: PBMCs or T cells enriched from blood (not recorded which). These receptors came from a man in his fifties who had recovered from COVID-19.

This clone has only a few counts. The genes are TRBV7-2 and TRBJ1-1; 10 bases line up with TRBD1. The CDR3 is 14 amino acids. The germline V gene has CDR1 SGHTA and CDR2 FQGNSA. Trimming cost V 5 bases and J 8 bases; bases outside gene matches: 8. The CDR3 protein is CASSRKPGQGEAFF. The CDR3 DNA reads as TGTGCCAGCAGCCGTAAACCGGGACAGGGGGAAGCTTTCTTT.

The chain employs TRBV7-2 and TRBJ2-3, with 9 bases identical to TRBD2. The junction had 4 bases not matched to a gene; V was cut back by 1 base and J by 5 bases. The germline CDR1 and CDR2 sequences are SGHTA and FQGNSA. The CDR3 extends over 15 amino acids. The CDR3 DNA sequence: TGTGCCAGCAGCTTAGACCTAGCGGGGCGAGATACGCAGTATTTT. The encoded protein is CASSLDLAGRDTQYF.

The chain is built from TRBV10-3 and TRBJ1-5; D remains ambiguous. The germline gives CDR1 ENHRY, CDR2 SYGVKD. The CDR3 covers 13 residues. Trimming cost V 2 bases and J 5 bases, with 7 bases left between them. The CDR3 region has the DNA TGTGCCATCAGTGAGGGCGGGGATCAGCCCCAGCATTTT. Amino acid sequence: CAISEGGDQPQHF.

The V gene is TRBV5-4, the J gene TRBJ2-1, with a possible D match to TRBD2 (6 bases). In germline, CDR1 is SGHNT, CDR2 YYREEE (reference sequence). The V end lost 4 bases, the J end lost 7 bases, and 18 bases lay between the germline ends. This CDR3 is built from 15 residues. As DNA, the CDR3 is TGTGCCAGCAGCGGGGGGACCGTAAGACCTAATGAGCAGTTCTTC. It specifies CASSGGTVRPNEQFF.